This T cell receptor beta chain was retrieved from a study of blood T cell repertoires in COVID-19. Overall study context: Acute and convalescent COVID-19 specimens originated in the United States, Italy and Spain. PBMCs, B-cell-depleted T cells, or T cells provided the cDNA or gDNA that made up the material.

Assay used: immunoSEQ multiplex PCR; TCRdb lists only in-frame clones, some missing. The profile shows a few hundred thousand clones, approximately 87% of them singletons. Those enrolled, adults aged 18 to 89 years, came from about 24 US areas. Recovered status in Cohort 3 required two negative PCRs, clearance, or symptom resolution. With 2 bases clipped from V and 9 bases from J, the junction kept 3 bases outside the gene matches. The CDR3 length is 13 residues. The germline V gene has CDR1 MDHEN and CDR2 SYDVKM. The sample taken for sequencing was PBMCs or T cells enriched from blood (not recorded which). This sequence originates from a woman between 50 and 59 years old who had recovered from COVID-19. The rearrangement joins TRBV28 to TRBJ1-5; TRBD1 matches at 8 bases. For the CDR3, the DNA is TGTGCCAGCAGTTTAATCAGGGGGCGGCCCCAGCATTTT. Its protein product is CASSLIRGRPQHF.